This T cell receptor beta chain was recorded in a study of response to subunit inactivated influenza vaccine. Study results and caveats: Authors proposed each seasonal influenza vaccination draws in few new T cells.

The table lists this clonotype with a few counts. Its antigen remains unidentified. Trimming pared 4 bases from V and 0 bases from J, leaving 15 bases between. Germline CDR1 is SGHRS and CDR2 is YFSETQ. This CDR3 region has 16 residues. MiXCR was run by TCRdb on the RT-PCR reads, yielding one entry per CDR3 protein. This table has around 530,000 distinct CDR3 sequences, more than 15% appearing once. Sequencing used CD4+ T cells sorted from PBMCs, obtained 23 to 25 months after vaccination. This TCR was sampled from a man aged 45 to 75 who received an inactivated influenza vaccine. V is TRBV5-1 and J is TRBJ2-3, with TRBD2 as a possible D gene (6 bases). The CDR3 loop reads CASSGNSGTSTDTQYF. DNA of the CDR3: TGCGCCAGCAGCGGAAATAGCGGAACTAGCACAGATACGCAGTATTTT.